This TCR beta chain was documented in a study of control samples from healthy donors and cancer patients. Measured with immunoSEQ multiplex PCR; TCRdb has only the in-frame clones, and not every one. The sample records about 150,000 clones, about 93% being singletons. The CDR3 consists of 14 residues. The V end lost 3 bases, the J end lost 0 bases, and 6 bases lay between the germline ends. Germline lookup yields CDR1 MDHEN and CDR2 SYDVKM. The source is a woman in her twenties or thirties in good health. The chain employs TRBV28 and TRBJ1-5; the D is unclear. Sequenced: blood. The CDR3 nucleotides are TGTGCCAGCAGTTTTGGGGATAGCAATCAGCCCCAGCATTTT. Protein sequence: CASSFGDSNQPQHF. Looking up the rest from reference TRBV28 and TRBJ1-5 gives the full variable domain: DVKVTQSSRYLVKRTGEKVFLECVQDMDHENMFWYRQDPGLGLRLIYFSYDVKMKEKGDIPEGYSVSREKKERFSLILESASTNQTSMYLCASSFGDSNQPQHFGDGTRLSIL.